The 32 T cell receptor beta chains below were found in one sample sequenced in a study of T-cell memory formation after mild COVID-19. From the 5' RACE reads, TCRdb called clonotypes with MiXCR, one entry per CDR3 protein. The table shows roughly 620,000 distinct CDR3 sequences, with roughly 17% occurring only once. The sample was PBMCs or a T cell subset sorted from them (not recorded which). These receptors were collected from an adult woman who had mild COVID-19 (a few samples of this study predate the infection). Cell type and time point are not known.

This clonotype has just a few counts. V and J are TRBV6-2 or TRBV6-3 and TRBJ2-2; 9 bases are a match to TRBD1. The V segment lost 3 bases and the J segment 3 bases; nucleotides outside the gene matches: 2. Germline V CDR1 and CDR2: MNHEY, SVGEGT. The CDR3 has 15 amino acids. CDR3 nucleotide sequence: TGTGCCAGCAGTTATCGGACAGGGGACACCGGGGAGCTGTTTTTT. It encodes CASSYRTGDTGELFF.

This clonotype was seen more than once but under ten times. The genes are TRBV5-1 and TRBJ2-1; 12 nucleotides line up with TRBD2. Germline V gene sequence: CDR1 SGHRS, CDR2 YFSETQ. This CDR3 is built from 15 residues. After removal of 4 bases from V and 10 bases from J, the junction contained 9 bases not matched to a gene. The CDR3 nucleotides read TGCGCCAGCAGCCTAGCGGGGGGGGCAGGCGGAGAGCAGTTCTTC. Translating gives CASSLAGGAGGEQFF. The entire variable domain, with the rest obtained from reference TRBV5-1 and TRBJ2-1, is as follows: KAGVTQTPRYLIKTRGQQVTLSCSPISGHRSVSWYQQTPGQGLQFLFEYFSETQRNKGNFPGRFSGRQFSNSRSEMNVSTLELGDSALYLCASSLAGGAGGEQFFGPGTRLTVL.

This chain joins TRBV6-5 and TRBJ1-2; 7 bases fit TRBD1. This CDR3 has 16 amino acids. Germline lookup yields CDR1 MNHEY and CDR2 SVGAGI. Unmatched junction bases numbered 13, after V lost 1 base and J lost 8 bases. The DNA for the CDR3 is TGTGCCAGCAGTTACTTGGGACAGACCTCCTGGAAGGGCTACACCTTC. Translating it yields CASSYLGQTSWKGYTF.

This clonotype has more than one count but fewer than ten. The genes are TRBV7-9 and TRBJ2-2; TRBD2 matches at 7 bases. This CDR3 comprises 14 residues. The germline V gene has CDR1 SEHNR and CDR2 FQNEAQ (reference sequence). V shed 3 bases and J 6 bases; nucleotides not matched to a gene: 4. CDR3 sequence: CASSFEGGPGELFF. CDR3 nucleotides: TGTGCCAGCAGCTTTGAGGGAGGGCCCGGGGAGCTGTTTTTT.

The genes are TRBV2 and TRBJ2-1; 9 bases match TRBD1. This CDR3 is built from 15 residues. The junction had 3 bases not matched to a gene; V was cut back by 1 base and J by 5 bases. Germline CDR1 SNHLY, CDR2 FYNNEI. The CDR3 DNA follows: TGTGCCAGCAGTGAAGAGACAGGGGGGGACAATGAGCAGTTCTTC. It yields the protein CASSEETGGDNEQFF.

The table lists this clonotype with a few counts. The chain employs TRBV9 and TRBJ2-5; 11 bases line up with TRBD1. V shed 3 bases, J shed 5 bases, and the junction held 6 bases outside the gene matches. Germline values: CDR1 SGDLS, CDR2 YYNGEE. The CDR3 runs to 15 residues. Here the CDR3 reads CASSEGQGEWETQYF. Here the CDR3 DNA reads TGTGCCAGCAGCGAGGGACAGGGGGAATGGGAGACCCAGTACTTC.

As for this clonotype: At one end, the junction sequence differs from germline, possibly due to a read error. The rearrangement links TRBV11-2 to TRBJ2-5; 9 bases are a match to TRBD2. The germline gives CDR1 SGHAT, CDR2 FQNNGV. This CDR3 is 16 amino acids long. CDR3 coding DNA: TGTGCCAGCAGCCTCATCTCGCGGGGGGGCCGAGAGACCCAGCACTTC. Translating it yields CASSLISRGGRETQHF. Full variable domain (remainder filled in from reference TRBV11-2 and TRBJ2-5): EAGVAQSPRYKIIEKRQSVAFWCNPISGHATLYWYQQILGQGPKLLIQFQNNGVVDDSQLPKDRFSAERLKGVDSTLKIQPAKLEDSAVYLCASSLISRGGRETQHFGPGTRLLVL.

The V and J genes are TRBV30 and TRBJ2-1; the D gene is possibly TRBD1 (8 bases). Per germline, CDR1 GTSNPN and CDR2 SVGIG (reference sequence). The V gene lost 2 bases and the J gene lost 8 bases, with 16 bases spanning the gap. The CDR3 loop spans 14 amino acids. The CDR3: CAWSRTGGVDEQFF. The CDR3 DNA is TGTGCCTGGAGTCGAACAGGGGGGGTGGATGAGCAGTTCTTC.

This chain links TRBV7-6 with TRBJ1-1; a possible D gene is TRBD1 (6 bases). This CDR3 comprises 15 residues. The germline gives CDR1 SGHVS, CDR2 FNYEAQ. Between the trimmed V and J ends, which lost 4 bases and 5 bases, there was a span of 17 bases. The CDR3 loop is CASSWEETGMTEAFF. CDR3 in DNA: TGTGCCAGCAGCTGGGAGGAAACAGGGATGACTGAAGCTTTCTTT.

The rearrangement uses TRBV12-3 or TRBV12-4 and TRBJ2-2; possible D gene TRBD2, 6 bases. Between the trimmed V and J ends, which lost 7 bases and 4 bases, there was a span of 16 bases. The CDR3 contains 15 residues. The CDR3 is CASTMTYGGTGELFF. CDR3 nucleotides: TGTGCCAGCACCATGACCTACGGGGGCACCGGGGAGCTGTTTTTT.

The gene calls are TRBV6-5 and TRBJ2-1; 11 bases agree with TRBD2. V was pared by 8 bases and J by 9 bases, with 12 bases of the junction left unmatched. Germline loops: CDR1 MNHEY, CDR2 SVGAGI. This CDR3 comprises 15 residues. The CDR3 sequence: CASSWTSGQWGEQFF. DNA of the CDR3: TGTGCCAGCTCCTGGACTAGCGGGCAGTGGGGTGAGCAGTTCTTC.

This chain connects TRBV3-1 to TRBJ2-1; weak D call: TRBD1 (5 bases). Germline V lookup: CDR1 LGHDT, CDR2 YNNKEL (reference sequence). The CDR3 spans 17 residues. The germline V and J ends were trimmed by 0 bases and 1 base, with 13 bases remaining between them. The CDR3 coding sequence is TGTGCCAGCAGCCAAGATATGGGAACAGGTTCCTACAATGAGCAGTTCTTC. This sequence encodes CASSQDMGTGSYNEQFF.

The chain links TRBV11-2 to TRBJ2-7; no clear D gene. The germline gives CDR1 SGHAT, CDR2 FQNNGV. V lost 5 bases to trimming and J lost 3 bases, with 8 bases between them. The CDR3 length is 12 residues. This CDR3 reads CASSPNFYEQYF. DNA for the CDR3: TGTGCCAGCAGCCCCAACTTCTACGAGCAGTACTTC.

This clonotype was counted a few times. CDR3 DNA sequence: TGTGCCAGCAGTTTCCAAGCGGGGAGTCCCACAGATACGCAGTATTTT. Translating gives CASSFQAGSPTDTQYF. The J gene is TRBJ2-3, the V gene TRBV12-3 or TRBV12-4, with 7 bases lining up with TRBD2. After removal of 3 bases from V and 2 bases from J, the junction contained 8 bases not matched to a gene. This CDR3 has 16 amino acids.

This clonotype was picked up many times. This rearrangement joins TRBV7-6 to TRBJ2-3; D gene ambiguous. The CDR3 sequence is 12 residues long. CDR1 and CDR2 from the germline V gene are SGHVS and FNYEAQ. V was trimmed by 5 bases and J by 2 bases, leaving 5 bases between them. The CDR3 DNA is TGTGCCAGCAGCGCCCACACAGATACGCAGTATTTT. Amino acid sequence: CASSAHTDTQYF.

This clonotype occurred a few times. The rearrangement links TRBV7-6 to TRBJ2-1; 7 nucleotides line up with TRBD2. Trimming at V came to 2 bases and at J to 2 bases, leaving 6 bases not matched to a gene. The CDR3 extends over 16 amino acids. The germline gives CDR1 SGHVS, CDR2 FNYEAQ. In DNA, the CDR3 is TGTGCCAGCAGCTTACTATCGGGGGGAACCTACAATGAGCAGTTCTTC. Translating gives CASSLLSGGTYNEQFF.

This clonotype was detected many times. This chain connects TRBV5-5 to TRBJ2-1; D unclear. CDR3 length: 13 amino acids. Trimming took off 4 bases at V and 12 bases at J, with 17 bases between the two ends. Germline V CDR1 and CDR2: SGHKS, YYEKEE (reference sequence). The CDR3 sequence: CASSQTNTPAQFF. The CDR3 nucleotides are TGTGCCAGCAGCCAAACAAATACCCCCGCGCAGTTCTTC.

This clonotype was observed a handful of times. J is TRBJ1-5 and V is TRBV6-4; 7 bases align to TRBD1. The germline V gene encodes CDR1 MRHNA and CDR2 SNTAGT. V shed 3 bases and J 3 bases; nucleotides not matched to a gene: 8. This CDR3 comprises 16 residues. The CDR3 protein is CASSEGQPILNQPQHF. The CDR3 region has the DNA TGTGCCAGCAGTGAGGGACAGCCTATACTCAATCAGCCCCAGCATTTT.

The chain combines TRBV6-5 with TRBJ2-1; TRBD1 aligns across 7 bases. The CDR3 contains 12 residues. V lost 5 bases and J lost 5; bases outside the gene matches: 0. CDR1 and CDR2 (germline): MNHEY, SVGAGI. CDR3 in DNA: TGTGCCAGCAGTACAGGGGACAATGAGCAGTTCTTC. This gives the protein CASSTGDNEQFF.

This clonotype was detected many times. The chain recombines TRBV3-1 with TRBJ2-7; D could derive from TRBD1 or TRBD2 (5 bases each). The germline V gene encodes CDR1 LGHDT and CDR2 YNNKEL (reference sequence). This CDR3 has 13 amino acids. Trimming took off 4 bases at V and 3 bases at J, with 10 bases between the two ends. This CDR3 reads CASSPRDGYEQYF. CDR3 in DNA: TGTGCCAGCAGCCCTCGGGACGGCTACGAGCAGTACTTC.

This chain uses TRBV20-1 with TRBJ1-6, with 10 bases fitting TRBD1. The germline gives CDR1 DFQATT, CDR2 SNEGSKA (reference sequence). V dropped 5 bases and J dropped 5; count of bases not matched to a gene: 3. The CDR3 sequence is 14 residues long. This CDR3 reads CSASGQGDNSPLHF. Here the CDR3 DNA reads TGCAGTGCTTCAGGACAGGGGGATAATTCACCCCTCCACTTT.

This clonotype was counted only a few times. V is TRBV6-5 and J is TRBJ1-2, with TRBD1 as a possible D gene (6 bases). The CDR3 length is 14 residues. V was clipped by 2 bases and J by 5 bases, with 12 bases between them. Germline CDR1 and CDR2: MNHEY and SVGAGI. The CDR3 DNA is TGTGCCAGCAGTTACGTGGGGGCCCGGTATGGCTACACCTTC. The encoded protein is CASSYVGARYGYTF.

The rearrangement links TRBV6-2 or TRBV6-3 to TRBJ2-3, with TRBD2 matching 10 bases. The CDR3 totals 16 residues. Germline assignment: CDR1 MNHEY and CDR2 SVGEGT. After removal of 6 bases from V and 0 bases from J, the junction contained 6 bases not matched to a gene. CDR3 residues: CASSKGLAFSTDTQYF. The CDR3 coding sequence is TGTGCCAGCAGCAAGGGACTAGCGTTTAGCACAGATACGCAGTATTTT.

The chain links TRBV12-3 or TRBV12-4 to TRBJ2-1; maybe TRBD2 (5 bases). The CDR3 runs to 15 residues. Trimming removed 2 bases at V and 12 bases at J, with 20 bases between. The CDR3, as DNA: TGTGCCAGCAGTTTAAAAAGGGCTAGCTTTTATGGGCAGTTCTTC. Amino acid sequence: CASSLKRASFYGQFF.

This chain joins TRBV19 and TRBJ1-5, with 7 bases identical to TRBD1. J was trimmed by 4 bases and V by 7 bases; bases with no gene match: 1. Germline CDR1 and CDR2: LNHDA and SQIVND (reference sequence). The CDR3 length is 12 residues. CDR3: CASNRGNQPQHF. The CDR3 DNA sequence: TGTGCCAGTAACAGGGGAAATCAGCCCCAGCATTTT.

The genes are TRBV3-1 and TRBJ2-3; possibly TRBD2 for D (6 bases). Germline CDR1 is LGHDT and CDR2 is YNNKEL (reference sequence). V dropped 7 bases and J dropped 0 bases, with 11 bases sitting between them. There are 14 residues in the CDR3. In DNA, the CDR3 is TGTGCCAGCAAAGATGCGGGGAGCACAGATACGCAGTATTTT. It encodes CASKDAGSTDTQYF.

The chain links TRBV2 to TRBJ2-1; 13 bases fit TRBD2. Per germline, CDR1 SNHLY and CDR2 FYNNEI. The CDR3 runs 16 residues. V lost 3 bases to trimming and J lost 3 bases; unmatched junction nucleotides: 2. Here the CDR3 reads CASSEGLAGNYNEQFF. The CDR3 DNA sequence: TGTGCCAGCAGTGAGGGACTAGCGGGGAACTACAATGAGCAGTTCTTC. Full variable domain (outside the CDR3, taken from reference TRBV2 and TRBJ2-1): EPEVTQTPSHQVTQMGQEVILRCVPISNHLYFYWYRQILGQKVEFLVSFYNNEISEKSEIFDDQFSVERPDGSNFTLKIRSTKLEDSAMYFCASSEGLAGNYNEQFFGPGTRLTVL.

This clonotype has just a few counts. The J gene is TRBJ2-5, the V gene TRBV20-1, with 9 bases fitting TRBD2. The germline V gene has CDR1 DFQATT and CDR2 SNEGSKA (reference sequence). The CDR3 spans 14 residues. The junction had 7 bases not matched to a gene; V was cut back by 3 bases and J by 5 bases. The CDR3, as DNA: TGCAGTGCTAGCAAGGGCGGGAGGGTGGAGACCCAGTACTTC. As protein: CSASKGGRVETQYF.

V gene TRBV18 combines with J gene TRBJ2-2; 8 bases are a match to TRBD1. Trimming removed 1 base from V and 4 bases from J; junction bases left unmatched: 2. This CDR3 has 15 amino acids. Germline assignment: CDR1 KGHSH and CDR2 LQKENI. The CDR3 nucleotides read TGTGCCAGCTCACCACGGACAGGGTTCACCGGGGAGCTGTTTTTT. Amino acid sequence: CASSPRTGFTGELFF.

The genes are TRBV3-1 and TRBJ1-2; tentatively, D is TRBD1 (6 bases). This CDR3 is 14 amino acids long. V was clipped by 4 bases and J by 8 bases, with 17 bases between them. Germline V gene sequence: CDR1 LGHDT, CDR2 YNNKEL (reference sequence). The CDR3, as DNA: TGTGCCAGCAGCCCCTTTTCAGGGGAGGTCGGCTACACCTTC. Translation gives CASSPFSGEVGYTF.

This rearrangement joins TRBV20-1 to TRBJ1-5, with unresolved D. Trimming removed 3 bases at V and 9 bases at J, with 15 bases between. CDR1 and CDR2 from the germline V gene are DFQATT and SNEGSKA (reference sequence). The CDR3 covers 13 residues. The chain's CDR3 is CSASLTGERPQHF. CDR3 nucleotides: TGCAGTGCTAGCTTAACGGGTGAACGGCCCCAGCATTTT.

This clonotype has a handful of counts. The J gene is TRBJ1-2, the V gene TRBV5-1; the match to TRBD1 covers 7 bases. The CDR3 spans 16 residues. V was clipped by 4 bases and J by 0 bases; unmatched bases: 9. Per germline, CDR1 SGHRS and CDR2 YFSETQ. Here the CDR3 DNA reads TGCGCCAGCAGCGTGGACAGGAGACCAGCTAACTATGGCTACACCTTC. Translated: CASSVDRRPANYGYTF.